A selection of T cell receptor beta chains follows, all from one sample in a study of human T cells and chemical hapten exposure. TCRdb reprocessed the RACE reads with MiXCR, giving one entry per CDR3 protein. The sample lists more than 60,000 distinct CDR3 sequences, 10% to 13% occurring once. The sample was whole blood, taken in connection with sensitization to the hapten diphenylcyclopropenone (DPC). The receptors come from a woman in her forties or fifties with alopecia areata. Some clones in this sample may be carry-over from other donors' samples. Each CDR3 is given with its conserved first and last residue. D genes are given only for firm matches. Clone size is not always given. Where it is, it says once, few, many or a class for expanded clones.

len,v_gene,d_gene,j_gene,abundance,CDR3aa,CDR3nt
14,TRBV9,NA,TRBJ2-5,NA,CASSVGSHRETQYF,TGTGCCAGCAGCGTAGGTAGCCACAGGGAGACCCAGTACTTC
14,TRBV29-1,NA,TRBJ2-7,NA,CSVSSRDVPYEQYF,TGCAGCGTTAGCTCCCGGGACGTCCCCTACGAGCAGTACTTC
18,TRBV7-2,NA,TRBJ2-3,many,CASSLGITWEPLADTQYF,TGTGCCAGCAGCTTAGGAATTACGTGGGAACCCCTCGCGGATACGCAGTATTTT
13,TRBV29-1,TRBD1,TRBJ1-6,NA,CSAGTGGDSPLHF,TGCAGCGCCGGAACAGGGGGAGATTCACCCCTCCACTTT
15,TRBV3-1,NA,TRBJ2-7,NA,CASSQIPGLADEQYF,TGTGCCAGCAGCCAAATCCCCGGACTTGCAGACGAGCAGTACTTC
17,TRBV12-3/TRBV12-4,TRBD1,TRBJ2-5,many,CASSPGQGGFGASSQYF,TGTGCCAGCAGCCCCGGACAGGGGGGGTTCGGGGCGAGTAGCCAGTACTTC
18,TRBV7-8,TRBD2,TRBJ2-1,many,CASSLQPLLAGVGYEQFF,TGTGCCAGCAGCCTACAACCTTTACTAGCGGGAGTTGGGTATGAGCAGTTCTTC
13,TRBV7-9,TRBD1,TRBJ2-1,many,CASSPQGAGEQFF,TGTGCCAGCAGCCCTCAGGGGGCAGGTGAGCAGTTCTTC
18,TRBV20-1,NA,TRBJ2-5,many,CSAREKKVWGPGTETQYF,TGCAGTGCTAGAGAAAAAAAGGTCTGGGGCCCAGGGACGGAGACCCAGTACTTC
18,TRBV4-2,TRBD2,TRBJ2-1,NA,CASSQDTPSSGRLDEQFF,TGTGCCAGCAGCCAAGATACCCCCTCTAGCGGGAGATTAGATGAGCAGTTCTTC
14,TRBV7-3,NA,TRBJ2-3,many,CASSVDSSTDTQYF,TGTGCCAGCAGCGTAGATTCTAGCACAGATACGCAGTATTTT
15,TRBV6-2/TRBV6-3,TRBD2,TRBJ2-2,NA,CASSTLAVNTGELFF,TGTGCCAGTTCAACCCTAGCGGTTAACACCGGGGAGCTGTTTTTT
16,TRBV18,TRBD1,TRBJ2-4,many,CASSPQGTGDKNIQYF,TGTGCCAGCTCACCCCAAGGGACAGGGGACAAAAACATTCAGTACTTC
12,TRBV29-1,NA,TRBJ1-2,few,CSVDEANYGYTF,TGCAGCGTTGATGAAGCTAACTATGGCTACACCTTC
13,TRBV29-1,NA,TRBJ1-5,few,CSISTGRDQPQHF,TGCAGCATAAGCACAGGGAGGGATCAGCCCCAGCATTTT
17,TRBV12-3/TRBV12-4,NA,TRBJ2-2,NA,CASSPPLGAEITGELFF,TGCGCCAGCAGTCCCCCACTTGGAGCGGAGATTACCGGGGAGCTGTTTTTT
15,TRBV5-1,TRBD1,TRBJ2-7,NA,CASSLASGGIYEQYF,TGCGCCAGCAGCCTTGCTTCAGGGGGCATCTACGAGCAGTACTTC
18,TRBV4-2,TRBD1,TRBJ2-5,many,CASSPRPGQGTLQETQYF,TGTGCCAGCAGCCCTCGGCCGGGACAGGGAACCCTCCAAGAGACCCAGTACTTC
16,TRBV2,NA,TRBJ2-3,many,CASSERWRTSTDTQYF,TGTGCCAGCAGTGAAAGGTGGCGTACTAGCACAGATACGCAGTATTTT
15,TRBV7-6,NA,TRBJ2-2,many,CASSLGDLGAGELFF,TGTGCCAGCAGCTTAGGGGACTTGGGCGCCGGGGAGCTGTTTTTT
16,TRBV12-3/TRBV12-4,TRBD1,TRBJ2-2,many,CASSSSDYRGSGELFF,TGTGCCAGCAGTTCGTCGGATTACAGGGGTTCTGGGGAGCTGTTTTTT
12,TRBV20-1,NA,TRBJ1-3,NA,CSARGAGNTIYF,TGCAGTGCTAGAGGGGCTGGAAACACCATATATTTT
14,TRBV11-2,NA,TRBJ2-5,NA,CASSLGLTTETQYF,TGTGCCAGCAGCTTGGGACTGACGACAGAGACCCAGTACTTC
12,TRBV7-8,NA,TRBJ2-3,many,CASAIFTDTQYF,TGTGCCAGCGCCATTTTCACAGATACGCAGTATTTT
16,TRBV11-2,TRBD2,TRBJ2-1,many,CASSLTSGRFVNEQFF,TGTGCCAGCAGCCTAACCAGCGGGAGATTTGTCAATGAGCAGTTCTTC
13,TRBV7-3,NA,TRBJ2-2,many,CASSSQGTGELFF,TGTGCCAGCAGCTCCCAGGGTACCGGGGAGCTGTTTTTT
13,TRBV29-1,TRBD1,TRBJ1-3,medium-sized,CSVLTGGGNTIYF,TGCAGCGTGCTGACAGGGGGTGGAAACACCATATATTTT
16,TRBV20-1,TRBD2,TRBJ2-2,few,CSARTGLAGYTGELFF,TGCAGTGCTAGAACCGGGCTAGCGGGATACACCGGGGAGCTGTTTTTT